The 16 T cell receptor beta chains reported below all come from one sample, sequenced in a study of OX40 agonist ivuxolimab in advanced cancers. Method: immunoSEQ multiplex PCR; TCRdb's copy keeps in-frame clones and lacks some. This table has roughly 68,000 clones, roughly 90% appearing once. This sample comprised CD4+ or CD8+ T cells sorted from blood, obtained in a trial of the OX40 agonist ivuxolimab. These receptors were collected from an adult with an advanced solid tumor such as melanoma, head and neck, liver or kidney cancer.

This chain links TRBV6-1 with TRBJ1-1; D may be TRBD1 (6 bases). Germline V gives CDR1 MNHNS, CDR2 SASEGT. V was trimmed by 7 bases and J by 5 bases, leaving 17 bases between them. The CDR3 loop spans 14 amino acids. The CDR3, as DNA: TGTGCCAGCATGAGGATCCAGGGGTCAACTGAAGCTTTCTTT. It is translated as CASMRIQGSTEAFF.

This chain joins TRBV5-4 and TRBJ2-2, with 8 bases lining up with TRBD1. Trimming removed 6 bases from V and 8 bases from J; junction bases left unmatched: 12. The germline gives CDR1 SGHNT, CDR2 YYREEE (reference sequence). The CDR3 sequence is 15 residues long. The CDR3 loop is CASKMDRVKGGELFF. In DNA form, the CDR3 reads TGTGCCAGCAAAATGGACAGGGTAAAGGGTGGGGAGCTGTTTTTT.

The gene calls are TRBV28 and TRBJ1-2, with D unclear. The length of the CDR3 is 12 residues. Germline V gives CDR1 MDHEN, CDR2 SYDVKM. V gave up 9 bases and J gave up 2 bases, with 10 bases separating them. The CDR3 DNA sequence: TGTGCCAGTAGACTGATCAACTATGGCTACACCTTC. Protein: CASRLINYGYTF.

This clone is a singleton in its sample. In DNA, the CDR3 is TGTGCCAGCAGCTTGACAGGGGAGGTGACCTACAATGAGCAGTTCTTC. Translation: CASSLTGEVTYNEQFF. V and J are TRBV5-5 and TRBJ2-1; D may be TRBD1 (7 bases). The germline V gene has CDR1 SGHKS and CDR2 YYEKEE (reference sequence). The CDR3 runs to 16 residues. Trimming removed 1 base from V and 2 bases from J, with 13 bases in between.

This sequence joins TRBV5-6 and TRBJ2-2; possibly TRBD2 for D (7 bases). The CDR3 sequence is 16 residues long. Germline CDR1 and CDR2: SGHDT and YYEEEE. Trimming took off 3 bases at V and 6 bases at J, with 18 bases between the two ends. CDR3 region: CASSYPRGADPGELFF. The CDR3 DNA reads as TGTGCCAGCAGCTACCCCCGGGGGGCCGATCCCGGGGAGCTGTTTTTT.

The chain uses TRBV18 and TRBJ1-4, with D hard to call. Trimming cost V 2 bases and J 14 bases, with 9 bases left between them. The CDR3 sequence is 11 residues long. Germline loops: CDR1 KGHSH, CDR2 LQKENI. CDR3 region: CASSPGGGLFF. The CDR3 nucleotides read TGTGCCAGCTCACCAGGCGGAGGTCTGTTTTTT.

The chain uses TRBV29-1 and TRBJ2-5, with a tentative D call TRBD2 (5 bases). Germline V gene sequence: CDR1 SQVTM, CDR2 ANQGSEA. V lost 3 bases, J lost 2 bases, and 10 bases lay in between. The CDR3 has 13 residues. The CDR3 DNA follows: TGCAGCGTTGATTGGACGGGACAAGAGACCCAGTACTTC. This gives the protein CSVDWTGQETQYF. Full variable domain (remainder filled in from reference TRBV29-1 and TRBJ2-5): SAVISQKPSRDICQRGTSLTIQCQVDSQVTMMFWYRQQPGQSLTLIATANQGSEATYESGFVIDKFPISRPNLTFSTLTVSNMSPEDSSIYLCSVDWTGQETQYFGPGTRLLVL.

The gene calls are TRBV6-1 and TRBJ2-3, with 7 bases that match TRBD1. The CDR3 is 15 residues long. Germline V gives CDR1 MNHNS, CDR2 SASEGT. The V gene end was trimmed by 3 bases and the J gene end by 2 bases; junction bases not matched to a gene: 5. DNA for the CDR3: TGTGCCAGCAGTGACCGGGACAGAACCACAGATACGCAGTATTTT. As protein: CASSDRDRTTDTQYF.

This clone was observed a few times. V usage is TRBV2 and J usage is TRBJ2-7; perhaps D is TRBD1 or TRBD2 (5 bases each). The CDR3 has 14 amino acids. Germline CDR1 SNHLY, CDR2 FYNNEI. V was clipped by 4 bases and J by 0 bases, with 10 bases between them. CDR3 residues: CASSVGGYSYEQYF. The CDR3 DNA sequence: TGTGCCAGCAGTGTTGGGGGTTACTCCTACGAGCAGTACTTC.

V and J are TRBV6-1 and TRBJ1-2; a weak D match, TRBD1 (5 bases). Germline V CDR1 and CDR2: MNHNS, SASEGT. Trimming took off 4 bases at V and 1 base at J, with 16 bases between the two ends. The CDR3 sequence is 16 residues long. The CDR3 DNA reads TGTGCCAGCAGTGCCCCGGGTGGGGGGTTTAACTATGGCTACACCTTC. Protein sequence: CASSAPGGGFNYGYTF.

This chain joins TRBV28 and TRBJ1-5, with a tentative D call TRBD1 (6 bases). From germline, CDR1 is MDHEN and CDR2 SYDVKM. V was trimmed by 3 bases and J by 3 bases, leaving 9 bases between them. The CDR3 contains 14 residues. The CDR3, as DNA: TGTGCCAGCAGTTTGGGGGGCTACAATCAGCCCCAGCATTTT. This sequence encodes CASSLGGYNQPQHF.

The V gene is TRBV18, the J gene TRBJ1-3, with no clear D. From germline, CDR1 is KGHSH and CDR2 LQKENI. The CDR3 runs 15 residues. The V end was cut by 2 bases, the J end by 0 bases, with 8 bases between. The CDR3 nucleotides read TGTGCCAGCTCACCAGTCGGGAGCTCTGGAAACACCATATATTTT. It encodes CASSPVGSSGNTIYF.

The rearrangement links TRBV5-6 to TRBJ2-5, with D maybe TRBD1 (6 bases). The germline V gene encodes CDR1 SGHDT and CDR2 YYEEEE. V lost 6 bases to trimming and J lost 6 bases, with 24 bases between them. The CDR3 covers 16 residues. In DNA form, the CDR3 reads TGTGCCAGCACCCTCTCAGCCGCAGGACAGCAACAGACCCAGTACTTC. This translates into CASTLSAAGQQQTQYF.

This chain connects TRBV28 to TRBJ2-6; D call uncertain. V shed 6 bases and J shed 0 bases, with 6 bases lying between them. This CDR3 is 14 amino acids long. CDR1 and CDR2 from the germline V gene are MDHEN and SYDVKM. The CDR3 coding sequence is TGTGCCAGCAGATTGAGCTCTGGGGCCAACGTCCTGACTTTC. Translated: CASRLSSGANVLTF.

The chain uses TRBV27 and TRBJ1-1, with a tentative D call TRBD1 (5 bases). Germline-derived CDR1 and CDR2 are MNHEY and SMNVEV (reference sequence). Deletions cut 3 bases from V and 10 bases from J, with 12 bases between. The CDR3 extends over 12 amino acids. CDR3 sequence reads: CASSFPQGRAFF. CDR3 coding DNA: TGTGCCAGCAGTTTTCCTCAGGGTAGAGCTTTCTTT.

The rearrangement uses TRBV9 and TRBJ1-1; tentatively, D is TRBD1 (5 bases). CDR3 size: 14 residues. Trimming pared 4 bases from V and 6 bases from J, leaving 16 bases between. The germline V gene has CDR1 SGDLS and CDR2 YYNGEE. CDR3 in DNA: TGTGCCAGCAGCCCGAACAGCTGGGGGTCTGAAGCTTTCTTT. Protein product: CASSPNSWGSEAFF.